A single T cell receptor (beta chain) is shown here with its context. What it recognizes is unknown. Per the germline V gene, CDR1 is DFQATT and CDR2 is SNEGSKA (reference sequence). This CDR3 spans 14 amino acids. With 3 bases removed from V and 7 bases from J, the gap between germline ends came to 13 bases. TCRdb reprocessed the RT-PCR reads with MiXCR, giving one entry per CDR3 protein. The data contain 290,000 or so distinct CDR3 sequences, around 22% of them singletons. The data derive from a study of response to subunit inactivated influenza vaccine. Findings of the study overall: That few new T cells are recruited by each seasonal influenza vaccination was the authors' suggestion.

The chain recombines TRBV20-1 with TRBJ1-6, with a tentative D call TRBD1 (6 bases). Sequences were derived from PBMCs from blood, sampled approximately 22 months after vaccination. The clonotype was recovered from a man in his fifties or sixties who received an inactivated influenza vaccine. In DNA, the CDR3 is TGCAGTGCTAGGGGGACACCTGGGAATTCACCCCTCCACTTT. Protein product: CSARGTPGNSPLHF.